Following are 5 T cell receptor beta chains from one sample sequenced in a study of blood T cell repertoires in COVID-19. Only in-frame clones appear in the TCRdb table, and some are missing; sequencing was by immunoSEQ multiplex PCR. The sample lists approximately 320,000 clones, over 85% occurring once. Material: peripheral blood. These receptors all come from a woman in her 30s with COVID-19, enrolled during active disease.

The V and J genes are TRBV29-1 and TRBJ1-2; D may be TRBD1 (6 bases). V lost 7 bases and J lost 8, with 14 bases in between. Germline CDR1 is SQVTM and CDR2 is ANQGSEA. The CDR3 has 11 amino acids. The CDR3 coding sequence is TGCAGCGCTAACAGGGTTTGGGGCTACACCTTC. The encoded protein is CSANRVWGYTF.

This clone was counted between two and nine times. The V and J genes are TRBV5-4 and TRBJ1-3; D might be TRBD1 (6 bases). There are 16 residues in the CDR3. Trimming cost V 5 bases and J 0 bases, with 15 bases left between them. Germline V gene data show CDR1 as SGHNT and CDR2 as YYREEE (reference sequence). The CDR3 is CASSPRGISSGNTIYF. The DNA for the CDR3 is TGTGCCAGCAGTCCTAGGGGGATAAGCTCTGGAAACACCATATATTTT.

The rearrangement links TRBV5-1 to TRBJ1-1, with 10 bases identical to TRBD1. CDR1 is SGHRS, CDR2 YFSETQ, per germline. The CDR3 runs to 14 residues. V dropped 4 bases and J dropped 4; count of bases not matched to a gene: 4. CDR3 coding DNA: TGCGCCAGCAGCACCCGGACAGGGGGCACTGAAGCTTTCTTT. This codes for CASSTRTGGTEAFF.

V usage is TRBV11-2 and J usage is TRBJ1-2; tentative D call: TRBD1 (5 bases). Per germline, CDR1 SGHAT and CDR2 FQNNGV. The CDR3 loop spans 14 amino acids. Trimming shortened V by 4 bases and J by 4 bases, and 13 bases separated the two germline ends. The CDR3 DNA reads TGTGCCAGCAGCTCAGAGAGACAGCCCTATGGCTACACCTTC. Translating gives CASSSERQPYGYTF.

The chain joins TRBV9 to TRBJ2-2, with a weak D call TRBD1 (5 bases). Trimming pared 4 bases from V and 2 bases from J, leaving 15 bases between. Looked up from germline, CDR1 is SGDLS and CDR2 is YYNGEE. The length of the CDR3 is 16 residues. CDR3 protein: CASSPQVIGNTGELFF. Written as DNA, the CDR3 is TGTGCCAGCAGCCCACAGGTGATTGGAAACACCGGGGAGCTGTTTTTT.